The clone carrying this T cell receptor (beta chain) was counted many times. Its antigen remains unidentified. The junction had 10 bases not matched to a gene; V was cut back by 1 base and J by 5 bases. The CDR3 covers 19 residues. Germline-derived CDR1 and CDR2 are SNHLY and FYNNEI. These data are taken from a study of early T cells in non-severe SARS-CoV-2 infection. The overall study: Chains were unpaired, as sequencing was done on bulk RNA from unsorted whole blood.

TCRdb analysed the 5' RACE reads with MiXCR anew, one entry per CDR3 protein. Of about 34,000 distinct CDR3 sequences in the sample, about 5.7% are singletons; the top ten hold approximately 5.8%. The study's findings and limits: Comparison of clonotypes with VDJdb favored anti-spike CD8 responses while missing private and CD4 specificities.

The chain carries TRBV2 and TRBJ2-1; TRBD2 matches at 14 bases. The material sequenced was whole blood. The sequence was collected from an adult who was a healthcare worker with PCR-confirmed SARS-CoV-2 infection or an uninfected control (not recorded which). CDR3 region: CASSEGRLAGGRWHNEQFF. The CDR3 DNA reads TGTGCCAGCAGTGAAGGAAGACTAGCGGGAGGGCGGTGGCACAATGAGCAGTTCTTC. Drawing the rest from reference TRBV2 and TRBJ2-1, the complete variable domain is EPEVTQTPSHQVTQMGQEVILRCVPISNHLYFYWYRQILGQKVEFLVSFYNNEISEKSEIFDDQFSVERPDGSNFTLKIRSTKLEDSAMYFCASSEGRLAGGRWHNEQFFGPGTRLTVL.